This T cell receptor (beta chain) was recorded in a study of blood T cell repertoires in COVID-19. From germline, CDR1 is SQVTM and CDR2 ANQGSEA. The V end was cut by 4 bases, the J end by 1 base, with 22 bases between. The CDR3 runs to 17 residues. Recruits, aged roughly 18 to 90 years, lived in some 25 US areas. Participants reported their clinical history, and cohort assignment relied on those reports. Two negative PCRs, clearance, or symptom resolution were required of recovered Cohort 3 donors. Authors' processing steps: By means of reference gene primer amplification, nucleated cell counts were estimated. The table came from immunoSEQ multiplex PCR; TCRdb's copy has only in-frame clones and leaves some out. V, J and clone size were drawn from that table, and D and trimming were deduced from the DNA. The table shows approximately 300,000 clones, with around nine tenths occurring only once.

The chain is built from TRBV29-1 and TRBJ1-1; TRBD1 might be the D (5 bases). Sequencing was done on a sample of PBMCs or T cells enriched from blood (not recorded which). This receptor was identified in a man in his 60s who had recovered from COVID-19. The chain's CDR3 is CSVVQNPGPGRNTEAFF. CDR3 bases: TGCAGCGTTGTTCAAAACCCGGGACCCGGGAGGAACACTGAAGCTTTCTTT.